This T cell receptor (beta chain) was captured in a study of shared clonotypes between healthy human individuals. Study-wide background: Donors were a couple of women and a few men aged 18 to 49.

In the original processing: Owing to the provision of junction-only sequences devoid of quality scores by immunoSEQ, filtering differed. Libraries were prepared by immunoSEQ multiplex PCR; TCRdb keeps only in-frame clonotypes and omits some of them. V and J calls and clone size are given by that table; D and trimming were obtained from the DNA. The sample includes 700,000 or so clones, 55% to 75% seen only once; the top ten take roughly 1.8%. This clone has just a few counts. The antigen remains unidentified. Only Caucasian adults living in Nashville, Tennessee made up the donor group. Study-wide results and caveats: Donors were few, which limited the genetic and exposure-history diversity represented.

V lost 2 bases and J lost 5; bases outside the gene matches: 8. Germline V lookup: CDR1 LNHDA, CDR2 SQIVND (reference sequence). The length of the CDR3 is 17 residues. The sequencing sample was made of memory CD4+ T cells sorted from blood. Subset noted: CD45RA-negative fraction. The TCR originated in a woman in her 30s in good health. The chain couples TRBV19 to TRBJ2-1, with 11 bases aligning to TRBD1. The CDR3: CASSITSWDRGNNEQFF. Here the CDR3 DNA reads TGTGCCAGTAGTATAACGTCCTGGGACAGGGGGAACAATGAGCAGTTCTTC.